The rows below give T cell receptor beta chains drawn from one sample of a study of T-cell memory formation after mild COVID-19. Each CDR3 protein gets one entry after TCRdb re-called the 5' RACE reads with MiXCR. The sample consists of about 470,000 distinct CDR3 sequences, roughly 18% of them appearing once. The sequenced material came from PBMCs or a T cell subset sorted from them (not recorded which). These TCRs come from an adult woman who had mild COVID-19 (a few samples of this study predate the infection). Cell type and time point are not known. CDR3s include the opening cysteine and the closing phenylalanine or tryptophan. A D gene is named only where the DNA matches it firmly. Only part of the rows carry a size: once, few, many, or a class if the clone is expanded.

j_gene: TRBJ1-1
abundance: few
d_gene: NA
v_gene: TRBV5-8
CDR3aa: CASTLQGSLNTEAFF
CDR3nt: TGTGCCAGCACCCTCCAGGGTTCATTGAACACTGAAGCTTTCTTT

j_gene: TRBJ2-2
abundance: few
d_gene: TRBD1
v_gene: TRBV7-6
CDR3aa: CASSFSQGLSGELFF
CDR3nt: TGTGCCAGCAGCTTTTCACAGGGGCTTTCCGGGGAGCTGTTTTTT

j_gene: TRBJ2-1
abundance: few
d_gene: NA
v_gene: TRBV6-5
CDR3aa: CASSYSTGHSYNEQFF
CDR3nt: TGTGCCAGCAGTTACTCCACGGGCCACTCCTACAATGAGCAGTTCTTC

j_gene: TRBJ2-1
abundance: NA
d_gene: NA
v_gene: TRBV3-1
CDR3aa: CASSQGTSGGLPYNEQFF
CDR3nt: TGTGCCAGCAGCCAAGGTACAAGTGGGGGACTCCCATACAATGAGCAGTTCTTC

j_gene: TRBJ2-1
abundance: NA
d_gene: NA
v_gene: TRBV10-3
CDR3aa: CAISSHHRASSYNEQFF
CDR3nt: TGTGCCATCAGTTCGCACCACAGGGCAAGCTCCTACAATGAGCAGTTCTTC

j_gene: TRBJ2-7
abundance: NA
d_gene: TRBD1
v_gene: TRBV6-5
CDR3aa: CASRRTGSRPYEQYF
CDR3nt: TGTGCCAGCAGACGGACAGGGTCGAGGCCCTACGAGCAGTACTTC

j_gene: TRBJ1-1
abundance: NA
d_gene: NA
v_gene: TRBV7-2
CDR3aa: CASTTPWDTEAFF
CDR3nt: TGTGCCAGCACGACCCCGTGGGACACTGAAGCTTTCTTT

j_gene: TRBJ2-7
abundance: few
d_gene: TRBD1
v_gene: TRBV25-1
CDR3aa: CASRTNRGFYEQYF
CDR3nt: TGTGCCAGCAGGACCAACAGGGGATTCTACGAGCAGTACTTC

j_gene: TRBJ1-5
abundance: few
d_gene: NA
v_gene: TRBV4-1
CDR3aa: CASSQTALQGWDQPQHF
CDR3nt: TGCGCCAGCAGCCAAACCGCTCTACAGGGTTGGGATCAGCCCCAGCATTTT

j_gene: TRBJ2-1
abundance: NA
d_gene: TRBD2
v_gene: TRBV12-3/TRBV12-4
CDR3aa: CASRQTSGGGNEQFF
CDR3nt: TGTGCCAGCAGGCAGACTAGCGGGGGTGGGAATGAGCAGTTCTTC

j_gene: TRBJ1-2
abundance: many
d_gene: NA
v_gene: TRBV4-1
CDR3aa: CASSQELGQGGYTF
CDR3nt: TGCGCCAGCAGCCAAGAATTAGGTCAAGGTGGCTACACCTTC

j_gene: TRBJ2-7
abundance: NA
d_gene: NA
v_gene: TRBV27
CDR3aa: CASSGGFGDEQYF
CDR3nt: TGTGCCAGCAGCGGAGGCTTCGGTGACGAGCAGTACTTC

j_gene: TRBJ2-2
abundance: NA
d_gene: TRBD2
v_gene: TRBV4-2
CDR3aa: CASSQEGTRITGELFF
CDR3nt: TGTGCCAGCAGCCAAGAGGGGACTAGAATCACCGGGGAGCTGTTTTTT

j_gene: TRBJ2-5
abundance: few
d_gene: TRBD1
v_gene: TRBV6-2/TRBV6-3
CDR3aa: CASSRPGQGQETQYF
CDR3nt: TGTGCCAGCAGTAGACCGGGACAGGGGCAAGAGACCCAGTACTTC

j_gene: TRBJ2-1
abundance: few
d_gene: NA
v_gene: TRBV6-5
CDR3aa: CASSFDGAGARGEQFF
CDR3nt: TGTGCCAGCAGTTTCGACGGAGCGGGAGCCAGGGGGGAGCAGTTCTTC